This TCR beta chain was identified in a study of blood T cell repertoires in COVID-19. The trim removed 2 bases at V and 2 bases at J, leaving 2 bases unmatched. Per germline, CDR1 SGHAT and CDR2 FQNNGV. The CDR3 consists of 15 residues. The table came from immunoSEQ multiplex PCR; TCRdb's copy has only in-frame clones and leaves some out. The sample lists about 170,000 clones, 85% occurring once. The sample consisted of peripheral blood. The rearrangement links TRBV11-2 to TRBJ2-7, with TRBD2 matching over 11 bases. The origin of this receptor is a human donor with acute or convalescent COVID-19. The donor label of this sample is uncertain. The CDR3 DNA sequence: TGTGCCAGCAGCTTAACTAGCGGGAGAACCTACGAGCAGTACTTC. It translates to CASSLTSGRTYEQYF.